This TCR beta chain was documented in a study of cytotoxic CD8 clonotypes in ibrutinib-treated CLL (dated by TCRdb to 2020 to 2023). In terms of the full investigation: The cohort had some eleven relapsed/refractory and roughly 15 treatment-naive patients; some 17 were IGHV unmutated. Cryopreserved peripheral blood mononuclear cells were collected at three points: before therapy, at response, and at either sustained remission or disease progression. Samples averaged roughly 280,000 productive templates and just under 95,000 productive rearrangements. Partial responses were observed in 24 patients and complete responses in 2; after a median follow-up of around 68 months, remission was maintained in 15 or so patients and progression was observed in around twelve. Longitudinal samples were available for about 30% of the 86 trial participants. Samples at response were collected after a median of about 11 months of treatment, with a range of 6 to 36 months.

Comment on this clone: Its recognized antigen is unknown. Per-base qualities were not stored, and no clone one base away is much larger.

The research as a whole found: At ibrutinib response clonality went up, during sustained remission it held steady, and at progression it dropped back toward baseline. Baseline clonality was found to be higher than that of age-matched healthy donors and was strongly correlated with circulating CD8+ T-cell counts. Public clonotypes were rare and either shrank or stayed stable during treatment, and the rise in clonality at ibrutinib response reflected expansion of private clonotypes. Lymph node repertoires were not examined, and the timing of sampling was not matched between patients in sustained remission and those whose disease progressed.

For TCR beta library preparation, 1.5 to 2 micrograms of genomic DNA were extracted from the cryopreserved PBMCs. Longitudinal blood samples from CLL patients on ibrutinib monotherapy were analyzed using high-throughput TCR beta sequencing. The patients were enrolled in a single-center, open-label phase 2 trial of ibrutinib monotherapy. On a MiSeq, deep resolution sequencing aimed for a depth between 1 in 1 million and 1 in 200,000 T cells, with each clonotype covered around 10x on average. TCR beta libraries were generated with the immunoSEQ hsTCRB Kit. The paper's data handling went like this. ImmunoSEQ Data Assistant and ImmunoSEQ Analyzer were used for data analysis, and V, D and J genes were assigned according to IMGT definitions. Clonality, which ranges from 0 to 1, was calculated as one minus the normalized Shannon entropy of productive rearrangement frequencies. Public clonotype analysis was restricted to overrepresented clonotypes comprising at least 0.05% of each patient's repertoire. Repertoires from some 14 age-matched healthy donors in immuneACCESS were used as clonality controls. Here the immuneACCESS table is served through TCRdb, limited to in-frame sequences with V and J called. Missing clones are a known gap in these copies; in checked studies unresolved V genes cover under half, and the rest lacks a known reason. The DNA gave D and trimming, while V, J and clone size come from that table. The sample profile shows more than 11,000 clones; roughly 76% of them were found once. 5.4% of the sample goes to the ten largest clones.

The CDR3 spans 11 residues, from the cysteine through the phenylalanine. The only DNA kept is the CDR3, 33 bases in frame from the first base. The germline V gene gives CDR1 as ENHRY and CDR2 as SYGVKD. The junction carries 5 bases between V and J, which are trimmed by 4 bases and 5 bases respectively. This clonotype was obtained from a human donor with chronic lymphocytic leukemia. The chain employs TRBV10-3 and TRBJ2-5; no D gene call is confident. This material consisted of PBMCs, taken before ibrutinib treatment. The sequence in DNA is TGTGCCATCAGTGCTGGGGAGACCCAGTACTTC. This encodes CAISAGETQYF.